This TCR beta chain is drawn from a study of cytomegalovirus exposure and HLA in healthy donors. Primers for the PCR totalled 60 Vbeta and 13 Jbeta. The table came from immunoSEQ multiplex PCR; TCRdb's copy has only in-frame clones and leaves some out. The profile shows approximately 150,000 clones, approximately 85% of them singletons. The CDR3 extends over 11 amino acids. CDR1 is SGHTA, CDR2 FQGNSA, per germline. Trimming pared 6 bases from V and 5 bases from J, leaving 5 bases between. This sequence originates from a man aged 25-45 years in good health and CMV-seropositive. Specimen: PBMCs. V is TRBV7-2 and J is TRBJ2-1; D unresolved. This chain's CDR3 is CASRSNNEQFF. The CDR3 region has the DNA TGTGCCAGCAGGTCAAACAATGAGCAGTTCTTC.